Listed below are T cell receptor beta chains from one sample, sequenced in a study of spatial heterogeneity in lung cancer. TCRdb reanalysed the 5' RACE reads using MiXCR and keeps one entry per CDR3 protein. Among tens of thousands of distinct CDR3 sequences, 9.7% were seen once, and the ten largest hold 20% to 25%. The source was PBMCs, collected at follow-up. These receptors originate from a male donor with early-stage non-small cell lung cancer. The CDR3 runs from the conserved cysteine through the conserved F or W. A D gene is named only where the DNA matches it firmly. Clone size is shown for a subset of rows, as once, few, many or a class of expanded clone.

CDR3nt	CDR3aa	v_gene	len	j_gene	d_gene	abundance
TGTGCCAGCACCCCTTTGGCTCGCACAGATACGCAGTATTTT	CASTPLARTDTQYF	TRBV28	14	TRBJ2-3	.	.
TGCAGCGTTACGACAGGGGGCGGTTCACCCCTCCACTTT	CSVTTGGGSPLHF	TRBV29-1	13	TRBJ1-6	TRBD1	few
TGTGCCAGCAGTTCGGACAGGTTGGACCTTAGCACAGATACGCAGTATTTT	CASSSDRLDLSTDTQYF	TRBV28	17	TRBJ2-3	TRBD1	many
TGCAGCGCACTGAGGACTAGCGGGGGGGCGAGTGAGCAGTACTTC	CSALRTSGGASEQYF	TRBV29-1	15	TRBJ2-7	TRBD2	few
TGTGCCAGCAGCGATGGACAGGTTCGCACAGATACGCAGTATTTT	CASSDGQVRTDTQYF	TRBV2	15	TRBJ2-3	TRBD1	.
TGTGCCAGCAGCTCCGGTCGGGGGGTTGGGGCAGATACGCAGTATTTT	CASSSGRGVGADTQYF	TRBV28	16	TRBJ2-3	TRBD2	few
TGTGCCAGCAGCTTGCGGACAGGCTACGAGCAGTACTTC	CASSLRTGYEQYF	TRBV7-9	13	TRBJ2-7	TRBD1	few
TGCAGTGCCCTAAACTGGGACAGGGGCACCTACGAGCAGTACTTC	CSALNWDRGTYEQYF	TRBV20-1	15	TRBJ2-7	TRBD1	.
TGCGCCAGCAGCTCTGGGGGTGTTTACTCTGAAGCTTTCTTT	CASSSGGVYSEAFF	TRBV5-1	14	TRBJ1-1	.	few
TGTGCCAGCAGGGAGAGGGGATACACCGGGGAGCTGTTTTTT	CASRERGYTGELFF	TRBV2	14	TRBJ2-2	.	.
TGTGCCAGTAGTTCTAGGGTCACAGATACGCAGTATTTT	CASSSRVTDTQYF	TRBV19	13	TRBJ2-3	.	few
TGTGCCAGCACCTCCAGAGGGGGACCTCCCTATAATTCACCCCTCCACTTT	CASTSRGGPPYNSPLHF	TRBV12-3/TRBV12-4	17	TRBJ1-6	.	many
TGCAGCGTTGACGGACTAGCGGGGGGGAGCTCCTACAATGAGCAGTTCTTC	CSVDGLAGGSSYNEQFF	TRBV29-1	17	TRBJ2-1	TRBD2	.
TGTGCCAGCAGTTACGAGGGGACAGGGGGCACAGATACGCAGTATTTT	CASSYEGTGGTDTQYF	TRBV6-5	16	TRBJ2-3	TRBD1	.
TGTGCCAGCAGCCCGGGACAGGGGTCCTACAATGAGCAGTTCTTC	CASSPGQGSYNEQFF	TRBV7-2	15	TRBJ2-1	TRBD1	many
TGTGCCACCAGCAGTGGGGGGAGTTTCTCCTACAATGAGCAGTTCTTC	CATSSGGSFSYNEQFF	TRBV15	16	TRBJ2-1	.	.
TGTGCCATCAACTCCGGGACAGGGGTTTGGAATGAGCAGTTCTTC	CAINSGTGVWNEQFF	TRBV10-3	15	TRBJ2-1	TRBD1	few
TGTGCCAGCAGGCAACAGGGTTACGGGGAGCTGTTTTTT	CASRQQGYGELFF	TRBV12-3/TRBV12-4	13	TRBJ2-2	.	few
TGTGCCAGCAGCTCGCCGTGGGGCTTCACAGATACGCAGTATTTT	CASSSPWGFTDTQYF	TRBV5-5	15	TRBJ2-3	.	many
TGTGCCAGCAGCGTATTGGACAGGGACAACTATGGCTACACCTTC	CASSVLDRDNYGYTF	TRBV5-6	15	TRBJ1-2	TRBD1	.
TGTGCCAGCATTGGGAGTTCCAATCAGCCCCAGCATTTT	CASIGSSNQPQHF	TRBV11-3	13	TRBJ1-5	.	few
TGTGCCAGCAGCCGGCGGACTGACTATGGCTACACCTTC	CASSRRTDYGYTF	TRBV7-9	13	TRBJ1-2	.	few
TGTGCCAGCAGTCCTTCCCACGGGGACAGGGTCTACAATGAGCAGTTCTTC	CASSPSHGDRVYNEQFF	TRBV27	17	TRBJ2-1	TRBD1	once
TGTGCCAGCAGTTACTCTTGGAGAGATCAGCCCCAGCATTTT	CASSYSWRDQPQHF	TRBV6-5	14	TRBJ1-5	.	many
TGTGCCAGCAGTTTCAACACCGGGGAGCTGTTTTTT	CASSFNTGELFF	TRBV28	12	TRBJ2-2	.	few
TGTGCCAGCAGCGTAGGCGCCTCGAGCGGGGAGCTGTTTTTT	CASSVGASSGELFF	TRBV9	14	TRBJ2-2	.	medium-sized
TGTGCCAGCAGCCCCTCCGGGCGAGATCAGCCCCAGCATTTT	CASSPSGRDQPQHF	TRBV14	14	TRBJ1-5	.	many
TGTGCCAGCTCACAGGGACTGGGCTCCTACGAGCAGTACTTC	CASSQGLGSYEQYF	TRBV18	14	TRBJ2-7	.	.
TGTGCCAGCAGCTTGGGGGACCAAGAGACCCAGTACTTC	CASSLGDQETQYF	TRBV7-9	13	TRBJ2-5	.	many
TGTGCCAGCAGTTACGAGGGAGGGGGCCGGACCAAAAACATTCAGTACTTC	CASSYEGGGRTKNIQYF	TRBV6-2/TRBV6-3	17	TRBJ2-4	.	.
TGTGCCAGCAGTTTCCTGGGGGGACGTCGGAATGAAAAACTGTTTTTT	CASSFLGGRRNEKLFF	TRBV28	16	TRBJ1-4	.	.
TGCAGTGCTAGCCCCCCTAGGGGACATAACACCGGGGAGCTGTTTTTT	CSASPPRGHNTGELFF	TRBV20-1	16	TRBJ2-2	.	.
TGTGCCAGCAGCCCACAGGGGCGCGATGGCTACACCTTC	CASSPQGRDGYTF	TRBV6-5	13	TRBJ1-2	TRBD1	few
TGCGCCAGCAGCCAAGATCGGAGACTTAAAGGAGATGAGCAGTTCTTC	CASSQDRRLKGDEQFF	TRBV4-3	16	TRBJ2-1	.	many
TGTGCCAGCAAGTCCCCCCATGAGCAGTTCTTC	CASKSPHEQFF	TRBV6-5	11	TRBJ2-1	.	.
TGTGCCAGCAGCACATCGACAGGGGTAGGCTACGAGCAGTACTTC	CASSTSTGVGYEQYF	TRBV11-2	15	TRBJ2-7	TRBD1	few
TGTGCCAGCAGCTTAGGAAATTCTGGAAACACCATATATTTT	CASSLGNSGNTIYF	TRBV7-2	14	TRBJ1-3	.	.
TGCGCCAGCAGCCAAGCCGCCGGGACCCACCGTGACCAGTACTTC	CASSQAAGTHRDQYF	TRBV4-1	15	TRBJ2-5	.	few
TGTGCCAGCAGCTTTTCGACTGAAGCTTTCTTT	CASSFSTEAFF	TRBV12-3/TRBV12-4	11	TRBJ1-1	.	many